Listed below are T cell receptor beta chains from one sample, sequenced in a study of CD4 T cells in relation to SARS-CoV-2 and coronaviruses. For these TCRs, the target antigens are not known. Method: immunoSEQ multiplex PCR; TCRdb's copy keeps in-frame clones and lacks some. The table has tens of thousands of clones, roughly 87% seen once. Sequencing used naive CD4+ T cells from PBMCs, cultured in vitro. The receptors were gathered from an adult with COVID-19. CDR3s leave out the opening cysteine and the closing phenylalanine or tryptophan. Fields, in order: V gene, J gene, CDR3 length, CDR3 protein.

v_gene: TRBV6-5; j_gene: TRBJ2-2; len: 13; CDR3aa: ASMAGLANTGELF
v_gene: TRBV3-1/TRBV3-2; j_gene: TRBJ2-2; len: 15; CDR3aa: ASSQGHRTGNTGELF
v_gene: TRBV4-1; j_gene: TRBJ2-3; len: 10; CDR3aa: ASSQDSDTQY
v_gene: TRBV6-5; j_gene: TRBJ1-3; len: 13; CDR3aa: ASSSERASGNTIY
v_gene: TRBV24-1; j_gene: TRBJ2-1; len: 15; CDR3aa: ATSAPTSGRGYNEQF
v_gene: TRBV10-3; j_gene: TRBJ1-4; len: 11; CDR3aa: AIRDSENEKLF
v_gene: TRBV28; j_gene: TRBJ2-7; len: 10; CDR3aa: ASSPGIYEQY
v_gene: TRBV6-2/TRBV6-3; j_gene: TRBJ2-3; len: 10; CDR3aa: ASSYTEVAQY
v_gene: TRBV9; j_gene: TRBJ2-1; len: 14; CDR3aa: ASSVVWSSGRNEQF
v_gene: TRBV6-5; j_gene: TRBJ2-7; len: 13; CDR3aa: ASRDKTGAAYEQY
v_gene: TRBV19; j_gene: TRBJ1-2; len: 12; CDR3aa: ASKRTGIDDGYT
v_gene: TRBV7-2; j_gene: TRBJ2-2; len: 16; CDR3aa: ASSSLGGQVKNTGELF
v_gene: TRBV7-9; j_gene: TRBJ2-1; len: 17; CDR3aa: ASSLLAGGPVEGPNEQF
v_gene: TRBV12-3/TRBV12-4; j_gene: TRBJ1-1; len: 11; CDR3aa: ASSPTGNTEAF
v_gene: TRBV15; j_gene: TRBJ2-1; len: 15; CDR3aa: ATSGWGARTDLNEQF
v_gene: TRBV27; j_gene: TRBJ1-5; len: 14; CDR3aa: ASSTGFGVSNQPQH
v_gene: TRBV5-4; j_gene: TRBJ2-2; len: 14; CDR3aa: ASSPGQGVDAGELF
v_gene: TRBV3-1/TRBV3-2; j_gene: TRBJ2-6; len: 14; CDR3aa: ASSQVLGTPANVLT
v_gene: TRBV5-1; j_gene: TRBJ2-2; len: 14; CDR3aa: ASSLGSGANTGELF
v_gene: TRBV2; j_gene: TRBJ1-4; len: 12; CDR3aa: ASSLQTRAEKLF
v_gene: TRBV28; j_gene: TRBJ2-3; len: 15; CDR3aa: ASSLRTVGTGADTQY
v_gene: TRBV7-6; j_gene: TRBJ2-7; len: 12; CDR3aa: ASSYQGPFYEQY
v_gene: TRBV29-1; j_gene: TRBJ2-7; len: 8; CDR3aa: SVWENEQY
v_gene: TRBV5-6; j_gene: TRBJ1-5; len: 11; CDR3aa: ASSFGGNQPQH
v_gene: TRBV7-2; j_gene: TRBJ2-2; len: 14; CDR3aa: ASSPDLAGSGGELF
v_gene: TRBV7-2; j_gene: TRBJ2-1; len: 13; CDR3aa: ASSLAGLADNEQF
v_gene: TRBV9; j_gene: TRBJ2-3; len: 12; CDR3aa: ASSVVGTADTQY
v_gene: TRBV5-1; j_gene: TRBJ1-4; len: 14; CDR3aa: ASSFGQGTTNEKLF